This passage covers 23 T cell receptor beta chains from one sample sequenced in a study of Ad26.COV2.S vaccination and SARS-CoV-2 variants. Treatment of the sample: around 19 received Ad26.COV2.S at low or high dose, single or two shots; about 5 received placebo; per-sample allocation not given. Samples were taken on day 63 after the first vaccine or placebo injection. The method was immunoSEQ multiplex PCR; TCRdb's version includes in-frame clones alone and lacks a portion of them. The sample shows 410,000 or so clones, 92% of them seen only once. The input for sequencing was peripheral blood, taken in a trial of Ad26.COV2.S vaccine versus placebo. These receptors were obtained from a person between 18 and 60 years old who received the Ad26.COV2.S COVID-19 vaccine or a placebo.

This chain links TRBV19 with TRBJ2-1, with TRBD2 matching over 11 bases. The J segment lost 7 bases and the V segment lost 8 bases, leaving 10 bases of the junction unmatched. CDR3 length equals 15 residues. Germline values: CDR1 LNHDA, CDR2 SQIVND (reference sequence). The CDR3 DNA reads TGTGCCAGTCGGCGGAGTAGCGGGGGGGAAAATGAGCAGTTCTTC. Its protein is CASRRSSGGENEQFF. Full variable domain (outside the CDR3, taken from reference TRBV19 and TRBJ2-1): DGGITQSPKYLFRKEGQNVTLSCEQNLNHDAMYWYRQDPGQGLRLIYYSQIVNDFQKGDIAEGYSVSREKKESFPLTVTSAQKNPTAFYLCASRRSSGGENEQFFGPGTRLTVL.

The chain links TRBV5-1 to TRBJ1-1, with D possibly being TRBD1 (5 bases). Looked up from germline, CDR1 is SGHRS and CDR2 is YFSETQ. V was cut by 7 bases and J by 6 bases, with 13 bases left in between. The CDR3 extends over 12 amino acids. The CDR3: CASARERAEAFF. The CDR3 DNA is TGCGCCAGCGCCAGGGAAAGAGCTGAAGCTTTCTTT.

In regard to this clone: Germline and junction disagree at one end, which may indicate a read error. The chain combines TRBV11-2 with TRBJ2-1, with 8 bases fitting TRBD2. This CDR3 contains 17 residues. Germline CDR1 SGHAT, CDR2 FQNNGV. CDR3 nucleotides: TGTGCCAGCAGCCCCAGGCCCCCCGGGACTAGTTACAGTGAGCAGTTCTTC. Its protein product is CASSPRPPGTSYSEQFF. Full variable domain (rest looked up from reference TRBV11-2 and TRBJ2-1): EAGVAQSPRYKIIEKRQSVAFWCNPISGHATLYWYQQILGQGPKLLIQFQNNGVVDDSQLPKDRFSAERLKGVDSTLKIQPAKLEDSAVYLCASSPRPPGTSYSEQFFGPGTRLTVL.

The chain links TRBV2 to TRBJ1-1; no clear D gene. Germline values: CDR1 SNHLY, CDR2 FYNNEI. The CDR3 is 16 residues long. The V end lost 2 bases, the J end lost 0 bases, and 13 bases lay between the germline ends. CDR3 residues: CASSESIPKMNTEAFF. CDR3 nucleotide sequence: TGTGCCAGCAGTGAATCCATTCCGAAAATGAACACTGAAGCTTTCTTT.

The genes are TRBV6-5 and TRBJ2-5; D call uncertain. Germline V gives CDR1 MNHEY, CDR2 SVGAGI. The CDR3 runs to 11 residues. V was trimmed by 6 bases and J by 5 bases, leaving 7 bases between them. The CDR3 sequence is CASRRRETQYF. DNA for the CDR3: TGTGCCAGCAGGCGGCGGGAGACCCAGTACTTC.

This clone was seen once. V is TRBV4-1 and J is TRBJ1-1, with D hard to call. V lost 2 bases, J lost 0 bases, and 10 bases lay in between. Germline V gene data show CDR1 as MGHRA and CDR2 as YSYEKL. The CDR3 consists of 15 residues. The CDR3 bases are TGCGCCAGCAGCCAAAATGCGGCGCTGAACACTGAAGCTTTCTTT. Translation: CASSQNAALNTEAFF.

This clone appeared a single time. The chain is built from TRBV9 and TRBJ2-2; D remains unclear. Trimming took 0 bases from V and 7 from J, leaving 4 bases between them. Germline V CDR1 and CDR2: SGDLS, YYNGEE. The CDR3 spans 12 residues. DNA of the CDR3: TGTGCCAGCAGCGTAGTCCACGGGGAGCTGTTTTTT. Translating gives CASSVVHGELFF.

The genes are TRBV6-5 and TRBJ2-7, with a tentative D call TRBD1 (6 bases). Germline V gene lookup returns CDR1 MNHEY and CDR2 SVGAGI. The V and J ends lost 8 bases and 0 bases respectively, with 17 bases between them. This CDR3 contains 15 residues. The CDR3 nucleotides read TGTGCCAGCGCTCAACAGGGTCGTTTCTCCTACGAGCAGTACTTC. Encoded protein: CASAQQGRFSYEQYF.

The chain has TRBV7-2 and TRBJ1-4; D is uncertain. CDR1 is SGHTA, CDR2 FQGNSA, per germline. The V end lost 1 base, the J end lost 0 bases, and 9 bases lay between the germline ends. The CDR3 consists of 16 residues. Here the CDR3 reads CASSLEVTATNEKLFF. CDR3 nucleotide sequence: TGTGCCAGCAGCTTAGAGGTCACCGCAACTAATGAAAAACTGTTTTTT.

This clone has more than one count but fewer than ten. The chain carries TRBV7-9 and TRBJ1-1; the D gene is possibly TRBD1 (6 bases). This CDR3 has 16 amino acids. Trimming removed 5 bases at V and 0 bases at J, with 16 bases between. CDR1 is SEHNR and CDR2 is FQNEAQ in the germline V gene (reference sequence). The CDR3 DNA is TGTGCCAGCAGCACCGGACAGATGTCCTTGAACACTGAAGCTTTCTTT. Its protein is CASSTGQMSLNTEAFF.

The chain is built from TRBV10-1 and TRBJ2-2; no firm D call. The ends were cut back, 6 bases at V and 1 base at J, with 9 bases in the middle. Germline CDR1 reads WNHNN; CDR2 reads SYGVQD (reference sequence). The CDR3 consists of 14 residues. DNA of the CDR3: TGCGCCAGCAGAGAAACAGTGAACACCGGGGAGCTGTTTTTT. This codes for CASRETVNTGELFF.

The V gene is TRBV20-1, the J gene TRBJ2-7; perhaps TRBD1 as D (6 bases). The V end lost 3 bases, the J end lost 2 bases, and 14 bases lay between the germline ends. The germline V gene encodes CDR1 DFQATT and CDR2 SNEGSKA (reference sequence). This CDR3 is built from 14 residues. The CDR3 DNA reads as TGCAGTGCTAGTTTAGAGGACAGTGCCTACGAGCAGTACTTC. This codes for CSASLEDSAYEQYF.

The V gene is TRBV18, the J gene TRBJ2-2, with TRBD1 matching 7 bases. This CDR3 region has 15 residues. V dropped 6 bases and J dropped 0; count of bases not matched to a gene: 4. CDR1 and CDR2 (germline): KGHSH, LQKENI. This CDR3 reads CASSPGGANTGELFF. In DNA form, the CDR3 reads TGTGCCAGCTCGCCAGGGGGTGCGAACACCGGGGAGCTGTTTTTT.

The chain carries TRBV18 and TRBJ2-7, with no clear D. The V end was cut by 5 bases, the J end by 2 bases, with 10 bases between. Per the germline V gene, CDR1 is KGHSH and CDR2 is LQKENI. This CDR3 contains 13 residues. Here the CDR3 DNA reads TGTGCCAGCTCATCCAGGACGACCTACGAGCAGTACTTC. It encodes CASSSRTTYEQYF.

This chain joins TRBV4-3 and TRBJ2-1; 9 positions agree with TRBD2. Losses at the gene ends were 1 base for V and 4 bases for J; bases not matched to a gene: 2. CDR1 and CDR2 (germline): LGHNA, YSLEER. This CDR3 region has 15 residues. The CDR3 DNA reads as TGCGCCAGCAGCCAAGGAGCGGGGGGATACAATGAGCAGTTCTTC. Protein sequence: CASSQGAGGYNEQFF.

This chain links TRBV14 with TRBJ1-6; no firm D call. The CDR3 sequence is 13 residues long. V was shortened by 1 base and J by 11 bases, with 9 bases between the two germline ends. Germline V gene lookup returns CDR1 SGHDN and CDR2 FVKESK. CDR3 nucleotide sequence: TGTGCCAGCAGCCAAGGGCTGGGAACACCCCTCCACTTT. Amino acid sequence: CASSQGLGTPLHF.

The gene calls are TRBV21-1 and TRBJ1-1. TRBV21-1 is a listed pseudogene. This CDR3 comprises 13 residues. CDR3 loop: CASSKRKRPEAFF. In DNA form, the CDR3 reads TGTGCCAGCAGCAAAAGAAAAAGACCTGAAGCTTTCTTT.

The V and J genes are TRBV5-1 and TRBJ2-3; TRBD2 matches at 11 bases. The CDR3 sequence is 17 residues long. The germline gives CDR1 SGHRS, CDR2 YFSETQ. V lost 2 bases and J lost 6; bases outside the gene matches: 11. The CDR3 reads CASSFRIAGGSLDTQYF. The CDR3 DNA reads as TGCGCCAGCAGCTTTAGGATAGCGGGGGGGTCTCTTGATACGCAGTATTTT.

The rearrangement uses TRBV29-1 and TRBJ2-5, with 7 bases matching TRBD1. The CDR3 has 15 amino acids. CDR1 and CDR2 (germline): SQVTM, ANQGSEA. Germline trimming cut 2 bases from V and 2 bases from J; bases unmatched to any gene: 8. CDR3 in amino acids: CSVERTGKIQETQYF. CDR3 nucleotide sequence: TGCAGCGTTGAAAGGACAGGCAAAATTCAAGAGACCCAGTACTTC.

This chain connects TRBV11-2 to TRBJ2-5, with D maybe TRBD2 (5 bases). Germline CDR1 is SGHAT and CDR2 is FQNNGV. Trimming shortened V by 0 bases and J by 1 base, and 15 bases separated the two germline ends. The CDR3 is 17 residues long. The CDR3 protein is CASSLDRRTHAQETQYF. As DNA, the CDR3 is TGTGCCAGCAGCTTAGATCGGAGGACCCACGCCCAAGAGACCCAGTACTTC.

The chain joins TRBV19 to TRBJ2-7; 7 nucleotides line up with TRBD1. The ends lost 1 base at V and 0 bases at J; junction bases unmatched: 12. CDR1 and CDR2 (germline): LNHDA, SQIVND (reference sequence). This CDR3 has 18 residues. The CDR3 DNA is TGTGCCAGTAGTATAGTAAATGGACAGGTACCGCGCTCCTACGAGCAGTACTTC. This gives the protein CASSIVNGQVPRSYEQYF.

The rearrangement uses TRBV27 and TRBJ2-7; the match to TRBD2 covers 13 bases. In germline, CDR1 is MNHEY, CDR2 SMNVEV (reference sequence). The V gene end was trimmed by 6 bases and the J gene end by 5 bases; junction bases not matched to a gene: 10. The CDR3 is 16 amino acids. In nucleotides, the CDR3 is TGTGCCAGCAGGCCGTCCTCCGGGACTAGCGGGGACGAGCAGTACTTC. Its translation: CASRPSSGTSGDEQYF.

The table lists this clone with a count of one. The chain couples TRBV7-6 to TRBJ2-7; a weak D match, TRBD2 (6 bases). The CDR3 totals 16 residues. Looked up from germline, CDR1 is SGHVS and CDR2 is FNYEAQ. Trimming removed 5 bases from V and 2 bases from J, with 19 bases in between. The CDR3 loop reads CASSLWVKGGPYEQYF. The CDR3 region has the DNA TGTGCCAGCAGCCTATGGGTAAAGGGAGGACCCTACGAGCAGTACTTC.